This T cell receptor (beta chain) was profiled in a study of cytomegalovirus exposure and HLA in healthy donors. The PCR had 60 Vbeta and 13 Jbeta primers. Data came from immunoSEQ multiplex PCR; TCRdb stores just in-frame clones and leaves some out. This sample has approximately 200,000 clones, with 65% to 90% found just once. Findings and limits, study-wide: Across donors, presence/absence analyses took sequencing depth to be roughly uniform.

The germline gives CDR1 DFQATT, CDR2 SNEGSKA (reference sequence). The CDR3 sequence is 8 residues long. In the case of this clone: The antigen is not known. One end of the junction fails to match germline, which may point to a read error.

Sequences were obtained from PBMCs. The clonotype comes from a woman aged 45 to 65 in good health and CMV-seronegative. The chain joins TRBV20-1 to TRBJ1-1, with a weak D call TRBD1 (6 bases). CDR3: CSGRDNSF. The CDR3 DNA reads as TGCAGTGGCCGGGACAACTCGTTT.